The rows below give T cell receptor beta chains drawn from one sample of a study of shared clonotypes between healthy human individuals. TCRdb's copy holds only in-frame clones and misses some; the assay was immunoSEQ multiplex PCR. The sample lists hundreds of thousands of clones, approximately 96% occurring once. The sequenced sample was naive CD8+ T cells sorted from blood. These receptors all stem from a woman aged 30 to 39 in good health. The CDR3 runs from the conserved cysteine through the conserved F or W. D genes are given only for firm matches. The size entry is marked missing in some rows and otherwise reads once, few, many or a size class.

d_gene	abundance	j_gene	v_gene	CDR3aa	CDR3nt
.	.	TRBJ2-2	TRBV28	CASSLGGPNTGELFF	TGTGCCAGCAGTTTAGGGGGGCCGAACACCGGGGAGCTGTTTTTT
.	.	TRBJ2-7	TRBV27	CASSLSNPGDGQYF	TGTGCCAGCAGTTTATCGAACCCAGGGGACGGGCAGTACTTC
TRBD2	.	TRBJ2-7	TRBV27	CASSPGTSGRAHEQYF	TGTGCCAGCAGTCCAGGGACTAGCGGGAGGGCTCACGAGCAGTACTTC
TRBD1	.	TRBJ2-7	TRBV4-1	CASSQMTGYEQYF	TGCGCCAGCAGCCAAATGACAGGGTACGAGCAGTACTTC
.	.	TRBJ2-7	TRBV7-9	CASSTSGRPYEQYF	TGTGCCAGCAGCACGTCGGGACGTCCCTACGAGCAGTACTTC
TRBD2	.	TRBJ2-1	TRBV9	CASSVRVSGSPSYNEQFF	TGTGCCAGCAGCGTGCGTGTTAGCGGGAGTCCTTCCTACAATGAGCAGTTCTTC
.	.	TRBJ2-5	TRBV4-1	CASSQGVADKETQYF	TGCGCCAGCAGCCAAGGGGTAGCGGATAAAGAGACCCAGTACTTC
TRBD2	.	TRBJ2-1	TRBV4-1	CASSQTRRSGTSYNEQFF	TGCGCCAGCAGCCAAACCCGGCGCAGCGGGACTTCCTACAATGAGCAGTTCTTC
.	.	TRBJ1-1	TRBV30	CAWSVTAGTEAFF	TGTGCCTGGAGTGTAACAGCAGGAACTGAAGCTTTCTTT
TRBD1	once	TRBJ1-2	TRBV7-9	CASSLGATGTYGYTF	TGTGCCAGCAGCTTAGGGGCGACAGGGACCTATGGCTACACCTTC
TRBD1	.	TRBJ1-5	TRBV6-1	CAAREGTGSLPQHF	TGTGCCGCAAGGGAAGGGACAGGGTCACTGCCCCAGCATTTT
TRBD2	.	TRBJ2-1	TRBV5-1	CASSGTGGYYNEQFF	TGCGCCAGCAGTGGGACGGGAGGGTACTACAATGAGCAGTTCTTC
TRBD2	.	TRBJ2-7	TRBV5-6	CASSWSSAGVEQYF	TGTGCCAGCAGCTGGAGCTCGGCGGGAGTCGAGCAGTACTTC
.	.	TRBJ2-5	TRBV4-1	CASSSTWKGEGLQETQYF	TGCGCCAGCAGCTCAACCTGGAAGGGGGAGGGCCTTCAGGAGACCCAGTACTTC
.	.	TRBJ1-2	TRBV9	CASSEGLYGYTF	TGTGCCAGCAGCGAGGGTCTTTATGGCTACACCTTC
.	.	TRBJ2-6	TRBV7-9	CASSLTTTGANVLTF	TGTGCCAGCAGCTTAACTACCACTGGGGCCAACGTCCTGACTTTC
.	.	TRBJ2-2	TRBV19	CASSMGEAGELFF	TGTGCCAGTAGTATGGGGGAGGCCGGGGAGCTGTTTTTT
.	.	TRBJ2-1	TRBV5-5	CASRLGWNEQFF	TGTGCCAGCCGTTTAGGGTGGAATGAGCAGTTCTTC
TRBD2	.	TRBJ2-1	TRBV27	CASSPRTSGSDNEQFF	TGTGCCAGCAGTCCGCGGACTAGCGGGAGTGACAATGAGCAGTTCTTC
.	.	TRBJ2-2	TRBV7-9	CASSLAQWTVKTGELFF	TGTGCCAGCAGCTTAGCGCAATGGACCGTAAAAACCGGGGAGCTGTTTTTT
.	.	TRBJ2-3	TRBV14	CASSHERGVWGTDTQYF	TGTGCCAGCAGCCACGAAAGGGGTGTTTGGGGCACAGATACGCAGTATTTT
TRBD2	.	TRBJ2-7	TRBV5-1	CASSPAVSLAGVLFTYEQYF	TGCGCCAGCAGCCCAGCGGTAAGCCTAGCGGGAGTTCTCTTTACCTACGAGCAGTACTTC
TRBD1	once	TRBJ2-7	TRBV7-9	CASSLMPGGSYEQYF	TGTGCCAGCAGCTTAATGCCAGGGGGTTCCTACGAGCAGTACTTC
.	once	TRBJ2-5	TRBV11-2	CASSLERQETQYF	TGTGCCAGCAGCTTAGAACGGCAAGAGACCCAGTACTTC
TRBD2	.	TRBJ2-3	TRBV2	CASSDRTSGIRTDTQYF	TGTGCCAGCAGCGACCGGACTAGCGGTATAAGGACAGATACGCAGTATTTT
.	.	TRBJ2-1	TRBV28	CASDSDYYNEQFF	TGTGCCAGTGACAGCGACTATTACAATGAGCAGTTCTTC
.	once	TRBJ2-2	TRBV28	CASTPSSGGNGELFF	TGTGCCAGCACCCCATCTTCAGGGGGGAACGGGGAGCTGTTTTTT
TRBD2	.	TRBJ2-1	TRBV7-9	CASSLVSGIYNEQFF	TGTGCCAGCAGCTTAGTGAGCGGGATTTACAATGAGCAGTTCTTC
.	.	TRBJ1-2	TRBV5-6	CASSAAGDYGYTF	TGTGCCAGCAGCGCCGCCGGGGACTATGGCTACACCTTC
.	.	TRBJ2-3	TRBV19	CASSIGVRTDTQYF	TGTGCCAGTAGTATAGGAGTTCGGACAGATACGCAGTATTTT
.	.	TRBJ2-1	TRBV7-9	CASSPHYNEQFF	TGTGCCAGCAGCCCACACTACAATGAGCAGTTCTTC
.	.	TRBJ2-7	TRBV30	CAWTTGRDYEQYF	TGTGCCTGGACGACCGGCAGGGACTACGAGCAGTACTTC
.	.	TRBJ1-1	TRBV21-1	CASSKAWDREELF	TGTGCCAGCAGCAAAGCTTGGGACAGGGAAGAACTCTTT
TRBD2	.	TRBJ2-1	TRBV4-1	CASSQDPGTSGYNEQFF	TGCGCCAGCAGCCAAGACCCCGGGACTAGCGGATACAATGAGCAGTTCTTC
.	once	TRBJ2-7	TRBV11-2	CASSLGPLEQYF	TGTGCCAGCAGCTTAGGGCCACTCGAGCAGTACTTC
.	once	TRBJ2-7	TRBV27	CASSSGPPYEQYF	TGTGCCAGCAGTTCCGGGCCTCCCTACGAGCAGTACTTC
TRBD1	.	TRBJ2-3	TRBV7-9	CASSLVVQGGTDTQYF	TGTGCCAGCAGCTTAGTTGTACAGGGGGGAACAGATACGCAGTATTTT
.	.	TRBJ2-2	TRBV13	CASSADDEELFF	TGTGCCAGCAGCGCGGATGACGAGGAGCTGTTTTTT
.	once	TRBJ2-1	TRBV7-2	CASSLGGGKGYNEQFF	TGTGCCAGCAGCTTAGGTGGAGGTAAAGGCTACAATGAGCAGTTCTTC